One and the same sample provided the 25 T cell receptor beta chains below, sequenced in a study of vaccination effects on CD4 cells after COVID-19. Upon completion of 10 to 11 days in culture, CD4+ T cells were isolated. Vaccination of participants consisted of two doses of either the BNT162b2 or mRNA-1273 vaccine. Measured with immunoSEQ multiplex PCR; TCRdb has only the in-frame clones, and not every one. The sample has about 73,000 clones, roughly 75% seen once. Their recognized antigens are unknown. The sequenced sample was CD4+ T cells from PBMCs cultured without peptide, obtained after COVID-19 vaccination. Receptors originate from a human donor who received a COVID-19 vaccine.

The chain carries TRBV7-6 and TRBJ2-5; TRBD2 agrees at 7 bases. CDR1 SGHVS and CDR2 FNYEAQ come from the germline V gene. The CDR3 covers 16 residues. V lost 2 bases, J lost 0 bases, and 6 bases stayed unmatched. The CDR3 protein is CASSLWQAGNQETQYF. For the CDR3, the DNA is TGTGCCAGCAGCTTATGGCAAGCGGGGAACCAAGAGACCCAGTACTTC. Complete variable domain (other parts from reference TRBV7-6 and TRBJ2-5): GAGVSQSPRYKVTKRGQDVALRCDPISGHVSLYWYRQALGQGPEFLTYFNYEAQQDKSGLPNDRFSAERPEGSISTLTIQRTEQRDSAMYRCASSLWQAGNQETQYFGPGTRLLVL.

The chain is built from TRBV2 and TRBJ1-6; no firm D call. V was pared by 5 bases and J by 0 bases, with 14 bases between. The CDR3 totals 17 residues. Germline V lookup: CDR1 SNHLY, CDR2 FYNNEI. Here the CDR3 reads CASSSGRPSSYNSPLHF. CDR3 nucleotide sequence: TGTGCCAGCAGTTCCGGACGGCCGAGCTCCTATAATTCACCCCTCCACTTT.

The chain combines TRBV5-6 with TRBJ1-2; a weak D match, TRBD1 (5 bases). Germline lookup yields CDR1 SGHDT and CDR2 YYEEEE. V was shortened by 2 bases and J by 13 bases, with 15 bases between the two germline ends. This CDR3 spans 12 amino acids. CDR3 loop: CASSFISGTTTF. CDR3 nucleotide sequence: TGTGCCAGCAGCTTTATAAGCGGGACTACCACCTTC.

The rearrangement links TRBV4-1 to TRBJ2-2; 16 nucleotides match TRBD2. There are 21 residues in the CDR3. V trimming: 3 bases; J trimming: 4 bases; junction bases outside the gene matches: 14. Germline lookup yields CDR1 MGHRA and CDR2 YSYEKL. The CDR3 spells CASSHRHPGLAGGPGTGELFF. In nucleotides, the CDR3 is TGCGCCAGCAGCCATCGCCATCCGGGACTAGCGGGGGGGCCGGGCACCGGGGAGCTGTTTTTT.

The DNA for the CDR3 is TGTGCCAGCAGGGGGGGGGTGTCCTACGAGCAGTACGTC. Translation gives CASRGGVSYEQYV. V usage is TRBV27 and J usage is TRBJ2-7; TRBD2 agrees at 7 bases. From germline, CDR1 is MNHEY and CDR2 SMNVEV (reference sequence). CDR3 size: 13 residues. Trimming took 6 bases from V and 1 from J; bases not matched to a gene: 3.

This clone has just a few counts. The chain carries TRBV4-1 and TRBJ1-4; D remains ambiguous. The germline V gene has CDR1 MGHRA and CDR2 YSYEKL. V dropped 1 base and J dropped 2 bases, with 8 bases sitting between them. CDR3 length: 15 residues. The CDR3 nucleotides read TGCGCCAGCAGCCAAGTGGTAGGGACTAATGAAAAACTGTTTTTT. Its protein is CASSQVVGTNEKLFF.

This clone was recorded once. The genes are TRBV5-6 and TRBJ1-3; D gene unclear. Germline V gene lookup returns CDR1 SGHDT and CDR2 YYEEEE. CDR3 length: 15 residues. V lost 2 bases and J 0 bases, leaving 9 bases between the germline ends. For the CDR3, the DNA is TGTGCCAGCAGCTTTGCAGGCTTCTCTGGAAACACCATATATTTT. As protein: CASSFAGFSGNTIYF.

In nucleotides, the CDR3 is TGTGCCAGCAGTGAATTGGCGGTCCAAGAGACCCAGTACTTC. This translates into CASSELAVQETQYF. This rearrangement joins TRBV25-1 to TRBJ2-5, with no clear D. The CDR3 totals 14 residues. V dropped 1 base and J dropped 1 base, with 7 bases sitting between them. CDR1 and CDR2 (germline): MGHDK, SYGVNS.

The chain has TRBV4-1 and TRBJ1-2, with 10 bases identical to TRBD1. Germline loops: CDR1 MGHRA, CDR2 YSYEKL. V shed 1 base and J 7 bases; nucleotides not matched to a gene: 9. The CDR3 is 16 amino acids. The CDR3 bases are TGCGCCAGCAGCCAAGCACCGGGACAGGGGCAAAGTGGCTACACCTTC. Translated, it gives CASSQAPGQGQSGYTF.

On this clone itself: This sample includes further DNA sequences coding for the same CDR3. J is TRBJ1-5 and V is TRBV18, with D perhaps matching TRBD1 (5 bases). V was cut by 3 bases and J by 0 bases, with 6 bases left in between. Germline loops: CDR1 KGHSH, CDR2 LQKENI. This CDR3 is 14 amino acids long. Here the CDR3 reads CASSPGGSNQPQHF. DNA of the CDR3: TGTGCCAGCTCACCCGGGGGTAGCAATCAGCCCCAGCATTTT. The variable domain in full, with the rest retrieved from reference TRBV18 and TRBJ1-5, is NAGVMQNPRHLVRRRGQEARLRCSPMKGHSHVYWYRQLPEEGLKFMVYLQKENIIDESGMPKERFSAEFPKEGPSILRIQQVVRGDSAAYFCASSPGGSNQPQHFGDGTRLSIL.

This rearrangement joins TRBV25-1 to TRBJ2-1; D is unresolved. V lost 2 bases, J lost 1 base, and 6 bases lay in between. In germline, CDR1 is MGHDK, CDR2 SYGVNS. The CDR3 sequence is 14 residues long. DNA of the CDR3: TGTGCCAGCAGTGAAATAGGGTCCTACAATGAGCAGTTCTTC. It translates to CASSEIGSYNEQFF.

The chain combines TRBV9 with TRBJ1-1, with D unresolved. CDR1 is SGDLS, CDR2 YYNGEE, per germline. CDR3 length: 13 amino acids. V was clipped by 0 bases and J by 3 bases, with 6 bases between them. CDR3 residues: CASSVGIDTEAFF. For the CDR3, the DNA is TGTGCCAGCAGCGTAGGGATAGACACTGAAGCTTTCTTT.

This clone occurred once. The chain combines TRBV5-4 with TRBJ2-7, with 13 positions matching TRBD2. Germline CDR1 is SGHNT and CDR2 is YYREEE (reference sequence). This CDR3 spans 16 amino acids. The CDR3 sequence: CAINPGLAGNNYEQYV. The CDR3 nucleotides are TGTGCTATCAATCCGGGACTAGCGGGAAATAACTACGAGCAGTACGTC.

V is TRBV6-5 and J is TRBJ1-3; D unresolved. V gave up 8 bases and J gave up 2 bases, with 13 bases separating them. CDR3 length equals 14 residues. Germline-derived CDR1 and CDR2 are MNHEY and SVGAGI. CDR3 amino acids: CASLRGAAGNTIYF. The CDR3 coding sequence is TGTGCCAGCCTGAGAGGCGCCGCTGGAAACACCATATATTTT.

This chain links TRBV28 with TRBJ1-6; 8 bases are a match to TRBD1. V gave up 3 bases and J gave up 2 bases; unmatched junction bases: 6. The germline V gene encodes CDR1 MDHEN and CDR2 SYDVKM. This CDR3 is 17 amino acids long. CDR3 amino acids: CASSLRTGLTYNSPLHF. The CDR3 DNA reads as TGTGCCAGCAGTTTGAGGACAGGGTTGACCTATAATTCACCCCTCCACTTT.

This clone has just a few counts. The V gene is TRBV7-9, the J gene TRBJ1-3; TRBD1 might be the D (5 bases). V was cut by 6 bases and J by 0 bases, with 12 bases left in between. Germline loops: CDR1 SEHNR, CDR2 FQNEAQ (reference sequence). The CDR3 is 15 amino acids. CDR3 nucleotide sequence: TGTGCCAGCAGGAATACAGGCAGCTCTGGAAACACCATATATTTT. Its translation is CASRNTGSSGNTIYF.

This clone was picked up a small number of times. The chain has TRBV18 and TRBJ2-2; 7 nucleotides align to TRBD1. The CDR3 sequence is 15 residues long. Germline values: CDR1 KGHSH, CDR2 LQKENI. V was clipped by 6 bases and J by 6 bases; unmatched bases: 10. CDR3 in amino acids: CASSPRQGMPGELFF. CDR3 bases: TGTGCCAGCTCGCCGCGACAGGGAATGCCCGGGGAGCTGTTTTTT.

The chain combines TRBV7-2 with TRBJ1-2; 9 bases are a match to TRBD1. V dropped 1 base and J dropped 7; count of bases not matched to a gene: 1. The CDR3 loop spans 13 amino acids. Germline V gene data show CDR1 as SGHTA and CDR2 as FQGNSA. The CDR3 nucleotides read TGTGCCAGCAGCTTAGTGACAGGGGGTGGCTACACCTTC. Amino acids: CASSLVTGGGYTF. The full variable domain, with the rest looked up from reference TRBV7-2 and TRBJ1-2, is GAGVSQSPSNKVTEKGKDVELRCDPISGHTALYWYRQSLGQGLEFLIYFQGNSAPDKSGLPSDRFSAERTGGSVSTLTIQRTQQEDSAVYLCASSLVTGGGYTFGSGTRLTVV.

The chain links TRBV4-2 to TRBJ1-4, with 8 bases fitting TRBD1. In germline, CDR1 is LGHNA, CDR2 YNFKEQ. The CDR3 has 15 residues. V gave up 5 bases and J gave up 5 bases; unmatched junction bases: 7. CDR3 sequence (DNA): TGTGCCAGCAGCGACAGGGGTAGGGAGAATGAAAAACTGTTTTTT. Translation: CASSDRGRENEKLFF.

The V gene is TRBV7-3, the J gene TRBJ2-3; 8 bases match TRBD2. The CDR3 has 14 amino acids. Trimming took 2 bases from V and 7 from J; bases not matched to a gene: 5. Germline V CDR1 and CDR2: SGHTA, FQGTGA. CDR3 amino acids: CASSLRGGFNTQYF. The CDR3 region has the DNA TGTGCCAGCAGCTTACGGGGGGGGTTTAATACGCAGTATTTT. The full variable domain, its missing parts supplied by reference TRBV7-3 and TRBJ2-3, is GAGVSQTPSNKVTEKGKYVELRCDPISGHTALYWYRQSLGQGPEFLIYFQGTGAADDSGLPNDRFFAVRPEGSVSTLKIQRTERGDSAVYLCASSLRGGFNTQYFGPGTRLTVL.

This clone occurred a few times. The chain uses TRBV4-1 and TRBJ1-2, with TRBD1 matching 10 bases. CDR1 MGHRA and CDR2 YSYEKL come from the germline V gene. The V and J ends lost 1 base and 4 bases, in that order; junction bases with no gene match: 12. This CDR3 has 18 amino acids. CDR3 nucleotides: TGCGCCAGCAGCCAAGTGTTCGGGTCGGACAGGGGGGGCTATGGCTACACCTTC. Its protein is CASSQVFGSDRGGYGYTF.

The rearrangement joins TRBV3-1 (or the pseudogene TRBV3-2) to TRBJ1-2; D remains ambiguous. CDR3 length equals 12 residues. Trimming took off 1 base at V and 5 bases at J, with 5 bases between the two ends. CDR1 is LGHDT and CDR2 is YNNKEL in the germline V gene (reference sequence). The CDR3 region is CASSQVAYGYTF. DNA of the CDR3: TGTGCCAGCAGCCAAGTGGCATATGGCTACACCTTC.

The CDR3 DNA is TGTGCCAGCTCACCAACCTACGGGACTAGCGGACAGAATGAGCAGTTCTTC. Encoded protein: CASSPTYGTSGQNEQFF. This chain uses TRBV18 with TRBJ2-1; 11 nucleotides line up with TRBD2. The CDR3 totals 17 residues. Trimming removed 2 bases from V and 7 bases from J; junction bases left unmatched: 10. Germline V lookup: CDR1 KGHSH, CDR2 LQKENI.

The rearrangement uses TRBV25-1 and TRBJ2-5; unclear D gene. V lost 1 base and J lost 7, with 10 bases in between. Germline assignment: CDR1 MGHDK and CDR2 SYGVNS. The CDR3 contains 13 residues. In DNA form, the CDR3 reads TGTGCCAGCAGTGAATCACAGTTACGGACCCAGTACTTC. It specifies CASSESQLRTQYF.

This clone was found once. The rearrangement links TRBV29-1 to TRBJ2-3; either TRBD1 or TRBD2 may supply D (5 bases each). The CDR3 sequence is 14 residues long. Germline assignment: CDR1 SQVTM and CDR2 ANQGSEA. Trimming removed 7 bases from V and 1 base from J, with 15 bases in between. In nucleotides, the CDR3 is TGCAGCGGGGGGAACGAAGCAGGCACAGATACGCAGTATTTT. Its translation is CSGGNEAGTDTQYF.